This T cell receptor beta chain was obtained from a study of cytomegalovirus exposure and HLA in healthy donors. The overall study: There were more than 350 genotyped donors. Of these, about 81% fell in the genetic ancestry cluster associated with self-reported Caucasian donors.

Of note for this clone: Its specificity is unknown.

Study-level results: The availability of immune exposure information extended only to CMV serostatus. Fewer N-insertions (relative to the roughly 660-donor mean) were reportedly seen in an Asian-associated ancestry cluster in a later analysis.

The PCR employed 60 Vbeta primers together with 13 Jbeta primers. Authors' analysis steps: In a later analysis, 79 million or so unique TCR beta chains included roughly 11 million shared by two or more donors. Only in-frame clones appear in the TCRdb table, and some are missing; sequencing was by immunoSEQ multiplex PCR. That table is the source of V, J and clone size, and D and trimming were worked out from the DNA. This sample carries approximately 170,000 clones, 71% of them seen once, and the ten largest clones take approximately 1.5%. This clonotype was obtained from a girl between 5 and 17 years old in good health and CMV-seronegative. The source material was PBMCs.

CDR3 in DNA: TGTGCCAGCAGCGTAGGAGGCCTACGGCCCTACGAGCAGTACTTC. It is translated as CASSVGGLRPYEQYF. The chain combines TRBV9 with TRBJ2-7, with unresolved D. Trimming left V 0 bases short and J 2 bases short, with 12 bases between. The CDR3 is 15 amino acids. Germline loops: CDR1 SGDLS, CDR2 YYNGEE.